Below, 29 T cell receptor beta chains from the same sample are listed, as sequenced in a study of cytomegalovirus exposure and HLA in healthy donors. Primers: 60 Vbeta forward and 13 Jbeta reverse. Clones were sequenced by immunoSEQ multiplex PCR, and TCRdb holds only the in-frame ones, with some missing. The sample has some 120,000 clones; around three quarters are singletons. The material sequenced was PBMCs. Source of these receptors: a young man in good health and CMV-seronegative.

This clone has a handful of counts. At one boundary the junction diverges from the germline segment, which might be a read error. This CDR3 is CASSPPRQRNSNQPQNF. The CDR3 coding sequence is TGTGCCAGCAGCCCACCCAGACAGAGGAATAGCAATCAGCCCCAGAATTTT. The rearrangement joins TRBV27 to TRBJ1-5; TRBD1 is a possible D gene (5 bases). This CDR3 region has 17 residues. Germline loops: CDR1 MNHEY, CDR2 SMNVEV (reference sequence).

The chain couples TRBV7-2 to TRBJ2-1; D may be TRBD2 (5 bases). The germline V gene encodes CDR1 SGHTA and CDR2 FQGNSA. CDR3 length: 14 residues. With 3 bases removed from V and 7 bases from J, the gap between germline ends came to 13 bases. CDR3 nucleotide sequence: TGTGCCAGCAGCTTCGGGATCCGGCCAAATGAGCAGTTCTTC. Protein product: CASSFGIRPNEQFF.

The chain carries TRBV19 and TRBJ2-7, with TRBD1 identical over 9 bases. The ends lost 6 bases at V and 2 bases at J; junction bases unmatched: 11. The CDR3 is 16 amino acids. Germline loops: CDR1 LNHDA, CDR2 SQIVND (reference sequence). The CDR3 spells CASSSSSGTGPYEQYF. The CDR3 bases are TGTGCCAGTAGCTCGAGTTCCGGGACAGGGCCCTACGAGCAGTACTTC. Supplemented by reference TRBV19 and TRBJ2-7, the full variable domain reads DGGITQSPKYLFRKEGQNVTLSCEQNLNHDAMYWYRQDPGQGLRLIYYSQIVNDFQKGDIAEGYSVSREKKESFPLTVTSAQKNPTAFYLCASSSSSGTGPYEQYFGPGTRLTVT.

This clone was detected only a few times. The V gene is TRBV6-1, the J gene TRBJ2-1, with 13 bases aligning to TRBD2. The germline CDR1 and CDR2 sequences are MNHNS and SASEGT. V was pared by 4 bases and J by 0 bases, with 0 bases of the junction left unmatched. This CDR3 region has 16 residues. The CDR3 sequence: CASSGTSGSSYNEQFF. CDR3 nucleotides: TGTGCCAGCAGTGGGACTAGCGGGAGCTCCTACAATGAGCAGTTCTTC.

The V and J genes are TRBV27 and TRBJ2-7, with unresolved D. The length of the CDR3 is 13 residues. Germline values: CDR1 MNHEY, CDR2 SMNVEV (reference sequence). Trimming took 2 bases from V and 5 from J, leaving 10 bases between them. CDR3 amino acids: CASSLDSENEQYF. The CDR3 region has the DNA TGTGCCAGCAGTTTAGATTCGGAGAACGAGCAGTACTTC.

V and J are TRBV30 and TRBJ2-5, with 7 bases identical to TRBD2. The J call may be in error: the DNA end matches TRBJ2-7 better. Germline-derived CDR1 and CDR2 are GTSNPN and SVGIG (reference sequence). The CDR3 sequence is 14 residues long. As DNA, the CDR3 is TGTGCCTGGAGTATCACCCCGGGGGGCTACGAGCAGTACTTC. Its translation is CAWSITPGGYEQYF.

The V and J genes are TRBV2 and TRBJ1-5, with a tentative D call TRBD1 (5 bases). V was trimmed by 6 bases and J by 0 bases, leaving 12 bases between them. There are 15 residues in the CDR3. In germline, CDR1 is SNHLY, CDR2 FYNNEI. CDR3 loop: CASRGQSYSNQPQHF. CDR3 bases: TGTGCCAGCAGGGGGCAGTCTTATAGCAATCAGCCCCAGCATTTT.

The chain couples TRBV7-9 to TRBJ2-1, with D possibly TRBD1 on 6 matching bases. The CDR3 loop spans 14 amino acids. V lost 11 bases and J 0 bases, leaving 14 bases between the germline ends. The germline CDR1 and CDR2 sequences are SEHNR and FQNEAQ (reference sequence). CDR3 sequence (DNA): TGTGCCGGGTCGAGGGGGAACTCCTACAATGAGCAGTTCTTC. This encodes CAGSRGNSYNEQFF.

The V and J genes are TRBV18 and TRBJ2-3; 7 bases map to TRBD1. This CDR3 comprises 15 residues. V dropped 0 bases and J dropped 5; count of bases not matched to a gene: 5. The germline V gene encodes CDR1 KGHSH and CDR2 LQKENI. The CDR3 spells CASSPPTGQQDTQYF. CDR3 sequence (DNA): TGTGCCAGCTCACCACCGACAGGGCAACAAGATACGCAGTATTTT. The complete variable domain, with remaining parts taken from reference TRBV18 and TRBJ2-3, reads NAGVMQNPRHLVRRRGQEARLRCSPMKGHSHVYWYRQLPEEGLKFMVYLQKENIIDESGMPKERFSAEFPKEGPSILRIQQVVRGDSAAYFCASSPPTGQQDTQYFGPGTRLTVL.

Comment on this clone: This specimen includes other DNA sequences encoding the same CDR3. The rearrangement uses TRBV27 and TRBJ2-1; 9 bases match TRBD2. V trimming: 5 bases; J trimming: 0 bases; junction bases outside the gene matches: 2. Per germline, CDR1 MNHEY and CDR2 SMNVEV (reference sequence). The CDR3 has 15 residues. CDR3 nucleotides: TGTGCCAGCAGTCTTAGCGGGAGCTCCTACAATGAGCAGTTCTTC. It yields the protein CASSLSGSSYNEQFF.

The chain uses TRBV9 and TRBJ2-5; tentatively, D is TRBD1 (5 bases). Per the germline V gene, CDR1 is SGDLS and CDR2 is YYNGEE. V lost 0 bases and J lost 7, with 13 bases in between. This CDR3 contains 14 residues. The CDR3 DNA reads as TGTGCCAGCAGCGTAGCTTCAGGGTATGGGACCCAGTACTTC. Its translation: CASSVASGYGTQYF.

This clone occurred a few times. The V gene is TRBV7-9, the J gene TRBJ1-3; perhaps TRBD1 as D (6 bases). Trimming removed 1 base from V and 4 bases from J, with 11 bases in between. Germline-derived CDR1 and CDR2 are SEHNR and FQNEAQ (reference sequence). CDR3 length equals 15 residues. The CDR3 here is CASSLVSGTGNTIYF. As DNA, the CDR3 is TGTGCCAGCAGCTTAGTATCAGGGACAGGAAACACCATATATTTT.

The rearrangement joins TRBV10-1 to TRBJ1-5; no firm D call. Germline V CDR1 and CDR2: WNHNN, SYGVQD (reference sequence). V lost 10 bases, J lost 2 bases, and 12 bases lay in between. The CDR3 length is 13 residues. The CDR3 is CATAKAGNQPQHF. The DNA of the CDR3 is TGCGCCACCGCCAAGGCGGGCAATCAGCCCCAGCATTTT.

The V call is TRBV6-5, the J call TRBJ2-1, with a possible D match to TRBD1 (6 bases). V was cut by 6 bases and J by 0 bases, with 9 bases left in between. The CDR3 totals 14 residues. Germline V gives CDR1 MNHEY, CDR2 SVGAGI. The CDR3 DNA sequence: TGTGCCAGCAGGTGGGACACCTCCTACAATGAGCAGTTCTTC. Protein product: CASRWDTSYNEQFF.

The gene calls are TRBV18 and TRBJ1-5, with a tentative D call TRBD1 (6 bases). V lost 6 bases to trimming and J lost 4 bases, with 19 bases between them. This CDR3 has 16 residues. Germline V gene lookup returns CDR1 KGHSH and CDR2 LQKENI. As DNA, the CDR3 is TGTGCCAGCTCCCCCCTTGCGGGGGCGGGGAATCAGCCCCAGCATTTT. It yields the protein CASSPLAGAGNQPQHF.

V and J are TRBV6-5 and TRBJ1-2, with 8 bases identical to TRBD1. Trimming cost V 1 base and J 2 bases; bases outside gene matches: 3. CDR3 length: 15 amino acids. Germline V gene data show CDR1 as MNHEY and CDR2 as SVGAGI. Written as DNA, the CDR3 is TGTGCCAGCAGTTACTACAGGGGGTCGAACTATGGCTACACCTTC. It is translated as CASSYYRGSNYGYTF.

The V gene is TRBV27, the J gene TRBJ2-7; 8 bases agree with TRBD1. Germline loops: CDR1 MNHEY, CDR2 SMNVEV (reference sequence). The CDR3 sequence is 11 residues long. V lost 5 bases to trimming and J lost 9 bases; unmatched junction nucleotides: 3. This CDR3 reads CASSLGQGQYF. As DNA, the CDR3 is TGTGCCAGCAGTCTAGGACAGGGGCAGTACTTC.

This clone has only a few counts. Here the CDR3 reads CASSWGGGGAFF. In DNA, the CDR3 is TGTGCCAGCAGCTGGGGAGGGGGAGGGGCTTTCTTT. This chain links TRBV5-4 with TRBJ1-1; D perhaps matches TRBD1 (6 bases). The CDR3 extends over 12 amino acids. V was clipped by 3 bases and J by 11 bases, with 14 bases between them. Germline V lookup: CDR1 SGHNT, CDR2 YYREEE (reference sequence).

The genes are TRBV7-8 and TRBJ2-1, with TRBD1 as a possible D gene (6 bases). Trimming took off 3 bases at V and 6 bases at J, with 18 bases between the two ends. CDR1 SGHVS and CDR2 FQNEAQ come from the germline V gene. The CDR3 spans 16 residues. The CDR3 nucleotides are TGTGCCAGCAGCTTCCCAGGGGCGGAAACCGGCAATGAGCAGTTCTTC. This encodes CASSFPGAETGNEQFF.

The J gene is TRBJ1-4, the V gene TRBV7-9; 7 bases line up with TRBD1. After removal of 4 bases from V and 8 bases from J, the junction contained 13 bases not matched to a gene. The CDR3 length is 16 residues. The germline gives CDR1 SEHNR, CDR2 FQNEAQ (reference sequence). CDR3 nucleotide sequence: TGTGCCAGCAGCTGGACTGCGACAGGGTCTGGGGAAAAACTGTTTTTT. Its protein is CASSWTATGSGEKLFF.

The chain couples TRBV7-9 to TRBJ2-7; 13 positions match TRBD2. V lost 5 bases, J lost 7 bases, and 20 bases stayed unmatched. Germline V gives CDR1 SEHNR, CDR2 FQNEAQ (reference sequence). The CDR3 has 19 amino acids. The CDR3 loop is CASSTLAGGTYHTSIEQYF. DNA for the CDR3: TGTGCCAGCAGCACACTAGCGGGAGGGACATACCATACGAGTATAGAGCAGTACTTC.

This chain joins TRBV27 and TRBJ2-5; 7 bases are shared with TRBD2. The last part of the DNA fits TRBJ2-7 better; the J call may be wrong. CDR1 is MNHEY, CDR2 SMNVEV, per germline (reference sequence). The CDR3 totals 15 residues. The CDR3 bases are TGTGCCAGCAGTTTATCGATCTGGGGGGGCTACGAGCAGTACTTC. Translated: CASSLSIWGGYEQYF.

The chain is built from TRBV12-5 and TRBJ1-2; no reliable D call. V lost 2 bases to trimming and J lost 1 base, with 2 bases between them. The CDR3 covers 12 residues. From germline, CDR1 is LGHNT and CDR2 FRNRAP. CDR3 region: CASGLYNYGYTF. As DNA, the CDR3 is TGTGCTAGTGGTTTGTATAACTATGGCTACACCTTC.

This clone was picked up one time. V and J are TRBV28 and TRBJ1-1; D is undetermined. V was trimmed by 6 bases and J by 2 bases, leaving 10 bases between them. The CDR3 runs to 13 residues. CDR1 and CDR2 from the germline V gene are MDHEN and SYDVKM. CDR3 nucleotides: TGTGCCAGCAGCCTAACGGGTAACACTGAAGCTTTCTTT. Its protein is CASSLTGNTEAFF.

The V gene is TRBV28, the J gene TRBJ1-5; TRBD1 might be the D (6 bases). Germline CDR1 MDHEN, CDR2 SYDVKM. V was clipped by 3 bases and J by 5 bases, with 11 bases between them. The length of the CDR3 is 14 residues. This CDR3 reads CASSFTGSDQPQHF. The CDR3 DNA reads TGTGCCAGCAGTTTCACAGGGTCCGATCAGCCCCAGCATTTT.

This clone came up once. The chain has TRBV15 and TRBJ2-7; 11 bases agree with TRBD1. V gave up 5 bases and J gave up 4 bases; unmatched junction bases: 4. Germline V gene sequence: CDR1 LNHNV, CDR2 YYDKDF (reference sequence). The CDR3 contains 14 residues. This chain's CDR3 is CATSLGQGAYEQYF. Here the CDR3 DNA reads TGTGCCACCAGCCTAGGACAGGGGGCGTACGAGCAGTACTTC.

This clone was counted between two and nine times. This rearrangement joins TRBV30 to TRBJ2-7, with D hard to call. CDR3 size: 11 residues. Trimming removed 3 bases at V and 1 base at J, with 4 bases between. Germline V CDR1 and CDR2: GTSNPN, SVGIG (reference sequence). This CDR3 reads CAWRRSYEQYF. CDR3 coding DNA: TGTGCCTGGAGGAGGTCCTACGAGCAGTACTTC.

The chain recombines TRBV4-3 with TRBJ2-3; 11 nucleotides agree with TRBD2. This CDR3 region has 20 residues. Germline V lookup: CDR1 LGHNA, CDR2 YSLEER. Unmatched junction bases numbered 15, after V lost 4 bases and J lost 0 bases. This CDR3 reads CASSPRLAGLTITSTDTQYF. The CDR3, as DNA: TGCGCCAGCAGCCCTCGACTAGCGGGACTAACGATAACTAGCACAGATACGCAGTATTTT.

The chain uses TRBV10-3 and TRBJ2-7, with TRBD2 matching over 11 bases. The J segment lost 0 bases and the V segment lost 3 bases, leaving 13 bases of the junction unmatched. The CDR3 extends over 19 amino acids. Germline V CDR1 and CDR2: ENHRY, SYGVKD. For the CDR3, the DNA is TGTGCCATCAGTGACCCGGGACTAGCGGACCGTCCTAGCTCCTACGAGCAGTACTTC. Its protein product is CAISDPGLADRPSSYEQYF.